The 22 T cell receptor beta chains in this list originate from one sample, sequenced in a study of T cell changes during pregnancy in multiple sclerosis. Produced via immunoSEQ multiplex PCR; TCRdb's table is partial and in-frame only. The sample lists about 67,000 clones, 90% to 95% occurring once. The sequencing here drew on peripheral blood, taken in the second trimester of pregnancy. The receptors come from a female donor with multiple sclerosis, enrolled in a pregnancy study.

This clone was counted a single time. The chain links TRBV14 to TRBJ2-5; D is uncertain. V lost 4 bases and J lost 3, with 9 bases in between. Germline assignment: CDR1 SGHDN and CDR2 FVKESK. The CDR3 spans 13 residues. CDR3 sequence reads: CASSLRHKETQYF. The DNA for the CDR3 is TGTGCCAGCAGCCTCCGACACAAAGAGACCCAGTACTTC.

V is TRBV10-3 and J is TRBJ2-1; 9 positions agree with TRBD1. CDR1 is ENHRY, CDR2 SYGVKD, per germline. The CDR3 extends over 16 amino acids. After removal of 3 bases from V and 2 bases from J, the junction contained 5 bases not matched to a gene. This CDR3 reads CAISELGQGTYNEQFF. The CDR3 region has the DNA TGTGCCATCAGTGAATTGGGACAGGGTACCTACAATGAGCAGTTCTTC.

The chain couples TRBV7-8 to TRBJ1-4, with 10 bases fitting TRBD1. The CDR3 is 14 residues long. CDR1 SGHVS and CDR2 FQNEAQ come from the germline V gene. Trimming cost V 4 bases and J 10 bases; bases outside gene matches: 6. The CDR3 sequence is CASSSGTGVSKLFF. CDR3 sequence (DNA): TGTGCCAGCAGCTCCGGGACAGGGGTTTCAAAACTGTTTTTT.

The table lists this clone with a count of one. The V call is TRBV30, the J call TRBJ2-1; 8 bases line up with TRBD2. V lost 2 bases and J lost 4; bases outside the gene matches: 4. Germline values: CDR1 GTSNPN, CDR2 SVGIG (reference sequence). The length of the CDR3 is 14 residues. The CDR3 is CAWSRASGYNEQFF. The CDR3 nucleotides read TGTGCCTGGAGTAGGGCTAGCGGGTACAATGAGCAGTTCTTC. Using reference TRBV30 and TRBJ2-1 for the parts outside the CDR3, the full variable domain is SQTIHQWPATLVQPVGSPLSLECTVEGTSNPNLYWYRQAAGRGLQLLFYSVGIGQISSEVPQNLSASRPQDRQFILSSKKLLLSDSGFYLCAWSRASGYNEQFFGPGTRLTVL.

The chain employs TRBV7-2 and TRBJ2-7, with TRBD2 identical over 9 bases. The V gene's germline CDR1 is SGHTA and CDR2 FQGNSA. There are 16 residues in the CDR3. With V trimmed by 1 base and J by 2 bases, 6 bases remained unmatched. The CDR3 here is CASSLVGLARPYEQYF. The CDR3, as DNA: TGTGCCAGCAGCTTAGTTGGACTAGCGAGACCCTACGAGCAGTACTTC.

The chain combines TRBV4-2 with TRBJ2-3; 7 nucleotides line up with TRBD2. The CDR3 is made up of 16 amino acids. Trimming removed 1 base from V and 3 bases from J; junction bases left unmatched: 7. The V gene's germline CDR1 is LGHNA and CDR2 YNFKEQ. Here the CDR3 reads CASSQGRDSGTDTQYF. The CDR3 DNA sequence: TGTGCCAGCAGCCAAGGTCGGGATAGCGGGACAGATACGCAGTATTTT.

In nucleotides, the CDR3 is TGTGCCAGCAGCGCCCCGGGACAGGGGGCTTCACCCCTCCACTTT. It is translated as CASSAPGQGASPLHF. The J gene is TRBJ1-6, the V gene TRBV9; 12 bases agree with TRBD1. CDR1 is SGDLS, CDR2 YYNGEE, per germline. J was trimmed by 9 bases and V by 3 bases; bases with no gene match: 4. The CDR3 contains 15 residues.

The J gene is TRBJ2-3, the V gene TRBV19, with a tentative D call TRBD2 (5 bases). Germline CDR1 is LNHDA and CDR2 is SQIVND (reference sequence). There are 15 residues in the CDR3. V was trimmed by 10 bases and J by 0 bases, leaving 17 bases between them. CDR3 amino acids: CATRTPGFSTDTQYF. Here the CDR3 DNA reads TGTGCCACCCGCACCCCGGGGTTTAGCACAGATACGCAGTATTTT.

The rearrangement links TRBV6-5 to TRBJ1-1; TRBD1 matches 7 bases. This CDR3 contains 15 residues. With V trimmed by 2 bases and J by 2 bases, 5 bases remained unmatched. Germline V lookup: CDR1 MNHEY, CDR2 SVGAGI. CDR3 amino acids: CASSYRDRFNTEAFF. In DNA, the CDR3 is TGTGCCAGCAGTTACCGGGACAGATTCAACACTGAAGCTTTCTTT.

The gene calls are TRBV28 and TRBJ2-7, with D perhaps matching TRBD1 (5 bases). The CDR3 runs to 14 residues. The germline V and J ends were trimmed by 2 bases and 2 bases, with 10 bases remaining between them. Germline CDR1 and CDR2: MDHEN and SYDVKM. CDR3 nucleotide sequence: TGTGCCAGCAGTTTAGCCGGACAACCCTACGAGCAGTACTTC. Its protein product is CASSLAGQPYEQYF.

The gene calls are TRBV19 and TRBJ1-6; TRBD1 might be the D (6 bases). The V and J ends lost 5 bases and 10 bases respectively, with 15 bases between them. CDR3 size: 14 residues. Germline CDR1 is LNHDA and CDR2 is SQIVND (reference sequence). This CDR3 reads CASSPTGTRSPLHF. For the CDR3, the DNA is TGTGCCAGTAGTCCTACAGGGACCCGGTCACCCCTCCACTTT.

The chain employs TRBV30 and TRBJ2-1; possibly TRBD2 for D (5 bases). This CDR3 is built from 15 residues. V shed 1 base and J shed 11 bases, with 21 bases lying between them. From germline, CDR1 is GTSNPN and CDR2 SVGIG (reference sequence). Here the CDR3 DNA reads TGTGCCTGGAGTGCGGGAAGCGACGCCGGGTCAAAGCAGTTCTTC. Its translation is CAWSAGSDAGSKQFF.

The chain recombines TRBV4-2 with TRBJ1-2, with D possibly being TRBD1 (5 bases). The CDR3 has 15 residues. The V end was cut by 0 bases, the J end by 3 bases, with 11 bases between. Germline CDR1 is LGHNA and CDR2 is YNFKEQ. For the CDR3, the DNA is TGTGCCAGCAGCCAAGATAACGGAGGGGACTATGGCTACACCTTC. It encodes CASSQDNGGDYGYTF.

V usage is TRBV9 and J usage is TRBJ2-2; 7 nucleotides match TRBD1. CDR1 is SGDLS, CDR2 YYNGEE, per germline. Losses at the gene ends were 2 bases for V and 1 base for J; bases not matched to a gene: 2. This CDR3 is built from 15 residues. Here the CDR3 reads CASSVGTVNTGELFF. Here the CDR3 DNA reads TGTGCCAGCAGCGTCGGGACAGTGAACACCGGGGAGCTGTTTTTT.

This clone appeared once. V and J are TRBV7-7 and TRBJ2-5; D possibly corresponds to TRBD1 (6 bases). V was pared by 2 bases and J by 2 bases, with 12 bases between. The germline V gene encodes CDR1 SSHAT and CDR2 FNYEAQ (reference sequence). The CDR3 has 15 residues. DNA of the CDR3: TGTGCCAGCAGCTTAAGTTACAGGGAACAAGAGACCCAGTACTTC. Its protein product is CASSLSYREQETQYF.

The chain carries TRBV7-2 and TRBJ1-5; 9 positions match TRBD1. J was trimmed by 6 bases and V by 3 bases; bases with no gene match: 9. Per germline, CDR1 SGHTA and CDR2 FQGNSA. The CDR3 extends over 16 amino acids. CDR3 region: CASSFATGGNPQPQHF. The DNA for the CDR3 is TGTGCCAGCAGCTTCGCCACAGGGGGCAATCCTCAGCCCCAGCATTTT.

The chain uses TRBV2 and TRBJ1-1, with D uncertain. CDR1 and CDR2 from the germline V gene are SNHLY and FYNNEI. The CDR3 is 15 amino acids. Deletions cut 6 bases from V and 0 bases from J, with 14 bases between. The CDR3 sequence: CASSPRTGMNTEAFF. The CDR3 DNA sequence: TGTGCCAGCAGCCCCAGGACGGGGATGAACACTGAAGCTTTCTTT.

Written as DNA, the CDR3 is TGTGCCAGCAGCGAGGGGACAGGGGCGAACTATGGCTACACCTTC. Its translation: CASSEGTGANYGYTF. This chain connects TRBV9 to TRBJ1-2, with TRBD1 identical over 10 bases. Germline CDR1 and CDR2: SGDLS and YYNGEE. V lost 3 bases to trimming and J lost 2 bases; unmatched junction nucleotides: 4. The CDR3 totals 15 residues.

Here the CDR3 reads CASSRSGQVNQPQHF. The CDR3 nucleotides are TGTGCCAGCAGCCGATCAGGGCAAGTCAATCAGCCCCAGCATTTT. The genes are TRBV6-6 and TRBJ1-5, with D possibly being TRBD1 (5 bases). V was shortened by 6 bases and J by 3 bases, with 15 bases between the two germline ends. The CDR3 sequence is 15 residues long. Germline CDR1 is MNHNY and CDR2 is SVGAGI (reference sequence).

This rearrangement joins TRBV7-2 to TRBJ1-2; TRBD1 is a possible D gene (5 bases). This CDR3 is 15 amino acids long. Germline values: CDR1 SGHTA, CDR2 FQGNSA. The V end was cut by 5 bases, the J end by 0 bases, with 13 bases between. CDR3 residues: CASSLRPGANYGYTF. The CDR3 DNA is TGTGCCAGCAGCCTGAGACCGGGGGCTAACTATGGCTACACCTTC.

V usage is TRBV6-5 and J usage is TRBJ2-7, with TRBD1 matching over 8 bases. The CDR3 is 12 amino acids. Trimming at V came to 5 bases and at J to 4 bases, leaving 1 base not matched to a gene. Germline CDR1 MNHEY, CDR2 SVGAGI. In DNA, the CDR3 is TGTGCCAGCAGTCGGACAGGGTACGAGCAGTACTTC. Its protein is CASSRTGYEQYF.

The rearrangement links TRBV29-1 to TRBJ1-2; no clear D gene. V was trimmed by 7 bases and J by 7 bases, leaving 13 bases between them. Per germline, CDR1 SQVTM and CDR2 ANQGSEA. This CDR3 region has 11 residues. The CDR3 DNA reads TGCAGCGGGTACGGGGAGCGTGGCTACACCTTC. Translation gives CSGYGERGYTF.